Below, 17 T cell receptor beta chains from the same sample are listed, as sequenced in a study of blood T cell repertoires in COVID-19. Assay: immunoSEQ multiplex PCR; the TCRdb copy retains only in-frame clones and omits some. The sample has hundreds of thousands of clones; approximately 86% are singletons. Sequences were obtained from peripheral blood. The receptors here all came from an older woman with COVID-19, enrolled during active disease.

This chain joins TRBV19 and TRBJ1-3; D remains ambiguous. The CDR3 totals 15 residues. Trimming took 3 bases from V and 0 from J, leaving 9 bases between them. Germline V lookup: CDR1 LNHDA, CDR2 SQIVND (reference sequence). CDR3 amino acids: CASSIGISSGNTIYF. CDR3 nucleotides: TGTGCCAGTAGTATCGGGATAAGCTCTGGAAACACCATATATTTT.

The V and J genes are TRBV23-1 and TRBJ2-7, with 7 bases fitting TRBD2. TRBV23-1 is an ORF, with its function uncertain. V lost 3 bases, J lost 2 bases, and 10 bases stayed unmatched. This CDR3 spans 16 amino acids. The CDR3 region has the DNA TGCGCCAGCAGTCATATATGCGGGGGTCCTCCCTACGAGCAGTACTTC. Residues: CASSHICGGPPYEQYF.

The sample holds one count of this clone. V usage is TRBV2 and J usage is TRBJ2-3, with a possible D match to TRBD2 (6 bases). Trimming removed 4 bases at V and 0 bases at J, with 11 bases between. This CDR3 contains 15 residues. Per the germline V gene, CDR1 is SNHLY and CDR2 is FYNNEI. The CDR3: CASSGARGSTDTQYF. DNA for the CDR3: TGTGCCAGCAGTGGTGCGCGGGGTAGCACAGATACGCAGTATTTT.

This clone appeared once. The V and J genes are TRBV5-1 and TRBJ2-3; maybe TRBD1 (5 bases). Trimming left V 2 bases short and J 2 bases short, with 9 bases between. CDR1 and CDR2 (germline): SGHRS, YFSETQ. CDR3 length equals 14 residues. The CDR3, as DNA: TGCGCCAGCAGCTTCGGACAAACCACAGATACGCAGTATTTT. It codes for CASSFGQTTDTQYF.

This chain connects TRBV29-1 to TRBJ2-1; 8 bases agree with TRBD1. This CDR3 comprises 13 residues. Per germline, CDR1 SQVTM and CDR2 ANQGSEA. Trimming at V came to 3 bases and at J to 9 bases, leaving 7 bases not matched to a gene. CDR3 residues: CSVESQGASEQFF. The CDR3 DNA follows: TGCAGCGTTGAGTCCCAGGGGGCTAGTGAGCAGTTCTTC.

V is TRBV29-1 and J is TRBJ2-4; D not resolved. Trimming stripped 4 bases from V and 9 bases from J, with 10 bases between. CDR3 length: 11 amino acids. Germline V gene sequence: CDR1 SQVTM, CDR2 ANQGSEA. CDR3: CSVVTESIQYF. The CDR3 DNA is TGCAGCGTTGTTACAGAGAGCATTCAGTACTTC.

The chain links TRBV5-6 to TRBJ2-4; D is perhaps TRBD2 (6 bases). The CDR3 contains 15 residues. V lost 4 bases to trimming and J lost 2 bases, with 13 bases between them. The V gene's germline CDR1 is SGHDT and CDR2 YYEEEE. CDR3 loop: CASSPLGGTKNIQYF. CDR3 coding DNA: TGTGCCAGCAGCCCCCTGGGGGGAACCAAAAACATTCAGTACTTC.

The gene calls are TRBV19 and TRBJ2-5; 10 bases line up with TRBD2. This CDR3 spans 17 amino acids. Trimming took 1 base from V and 2 from J; bases not matched to a gene: 7. Germline loops: CDR1 LNHDA, CDR2 SQIVND (reference sequence). The CDR3 DNA reads TGTGCCAGTAGTATAGGCAGCGGGGGGGGCTCACAAGAGACCCAGTACTTC. Protein product: CASSIGSGGGSQETQYF.

DNA for the CDR3: TGTGCCAGCAGAAGTGGGCAGGGATCGGACTATGGCTACACCTTC. Translated: CASRSGQGSDYGYTF. The rearrangement joins TRBV5-8 to TRBJ1-2, with D possibly TRBD1 on 5 matching bases. Germline loops: CDR1 SGHTS, CDR2 YDEGEE. The CDR3 sequence is 15 residues long. Trimming took 5 bases from V and 3 from J, leaving 17 bases between them.

The J gene is TRBJ2-1, the V gene TRBV7-2, with 9 positions matching TRBD1. Germline lookup yields CDR1 SGHTA and CDR2 FQGNSA. J lost 2 bases, V lost 4 bases, and 3 bases had no gene match. The CDR3 spans 15 residues. CDR3 protein: CASSWGTGTYNEQFF. Written as DNA, the CDR3 is TGTGCCAGCAGCTGGGGGACAGGGACCTACAATGAGCAGTTCTTC.

The gene calls are TRBV10-1 and TRBJ2-7; TRBD2 aligns across 10 bases. This CDR3 spans 18 amino acids. Per germline, CDR1 WNHNN and CDR2 SYGVQD (reference sequence). Unmatched junction bases numbered 11, after V lost 2 bases and J lost 1 base. The chain's CDR3 is CASSEGPGRTSGSYEQYF. CDR3 bases: TGCGCCAGCAGTGAGGGCCCAGGGAGGACTAGCGGATCCTACGAGCAGTACTTC.

The chain employs TRBV15 and TRBJ1-6; 8 bases map to TRBD1. Per germline, CDR1 LNHNV and CDR2 YYDKDF (reference sequence). CDR3 length: 16 amino acids. V was pared by 3 bases and J by 5 bases, with 6 bases of the junction left unmatched. This CDR3 reads CATSSPQGANNSPLHF. DNA for the CDR3: TGTGCCACCAGCAGCCCTCAGGGGGCAAATAATTCACCCCTCCACTTT.

This sequence joins TRBV5-4 and TRBJ2-3, with 12 bases identical to TRBD2. J lost 6 bases, V lost 4 bases, and 3 bases had no gene match. The CDR3 sequence is 14 residues long. The V gene's germline CDR1 is SGHNT and CDR2 YYREEE (reference sequence). The CDR3 spells CASSQLAGGDTQYF. Here the CDR3 DNA reads TGTGCCAGCAGCCAACTAGCGGGGGGCGATACGCAGTATTTT. Variable domain in full (rest from reference TRBV5-4 and TRBJ2-3): ETGVTQSPTHLIKTRGQQVTLRCSSQSGHNTVSWYQQALGQGPQFIFQYYREEENGRGNFPPRFSGLQFPNYSSELNVNALELDDSALYLCASSQLAGGDTQYFGPGTRLTVL.

This sequence joins TRBV19 and TRBJ1-1; TRBD1 aligns across 7 bases. Germline CDR1 is LNHDA and CDR2 is SQIVND (reference sequence). Trimming removed 0 bases from V and 8 bases from J; junction bases left unmatched: 3. The CDR3 loop spans 13 amino acids. CDR3 protein: CASSIDRDREAFF. The CDR3 DNA sequence: TGTGCCAGTAGTATAGACCGGGACAGAGAAGCTTTCTTT.

The V and J genes are TRBV30 and TRBJ2-1, with a possible D match to TRBD1 (6 bases). CDR3 length: 15 residues. Trimming pared 4 bases from V and 6 bases from J, leaving 19 bases between. CDR1 is GTSNPN, CDR2 SVGIG, per germline (reference sequence). CDR3 coding DNA: TGTGCCTGGACGTCACCCACAGGGTTCGGCAATGAGCAGTTCTTC. It specifies CAWTSPTGFGNEQFF.

This sequence joins TRBV12-5 and TRBJ1-2; D remains unclear. The CDR3 has 11 amino acids. Germline CDR1 is LGHNT and CDR2 is FRNRAP. The V end was cut by 3 bases, the J end by 7 bases, with 6 bases between. The CDR3 here is CASGLVAGYTF. The CDR3 DNA sequence: TGTGCTAGTGGTTTAGTAGCTGGCTACACCTTC.

The chain links TRBV10-2 to TRBJ2-2; D possibly corresponds to TRBD2 (5 bases). V was pared by 3 bases and J by 5 bases, with 7 bases between. Looked up from germline, CDR1 is WSHSY and CDR2 is SAAADI. The length of the CDR3 is 13 residues. This CDR3 reads CASSEPGTGELFF. For the CDR3, the DNA is TGCGCCAGCAGTGAACCGGGGACCGGGGAGCTGTTTTTT.